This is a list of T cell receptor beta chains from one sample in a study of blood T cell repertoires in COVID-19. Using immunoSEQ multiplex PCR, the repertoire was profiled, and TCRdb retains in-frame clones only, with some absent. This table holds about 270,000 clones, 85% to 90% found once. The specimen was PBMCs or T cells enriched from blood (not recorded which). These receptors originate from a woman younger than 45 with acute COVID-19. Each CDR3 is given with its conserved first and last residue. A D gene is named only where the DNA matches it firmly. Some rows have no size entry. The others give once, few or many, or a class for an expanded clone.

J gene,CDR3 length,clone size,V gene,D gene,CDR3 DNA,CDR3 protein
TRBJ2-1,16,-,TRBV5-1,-,TGCGCCAGCAGCCCGGGGGAGGCCCTTGACTACAATGAGCAGTTCTTC,CASSPGEALDYNEQFF
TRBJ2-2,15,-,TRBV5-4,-,TGTGCCAGCAGTATGACTAGTATGGGGACCGGGGAGCTGTTTTTT,CASSMTSMGTGELFF
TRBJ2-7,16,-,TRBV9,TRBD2,TGTGCCAGCAGCGGCGGGACTAGCGGGGCTTCCTACGAGCAGTACTTC,CASSGGTSGASYEQYF
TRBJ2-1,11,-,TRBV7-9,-,TGTGCCAGCAGCCTCGACAATGAGCAGTTCTTC,CASSLDNEQFF
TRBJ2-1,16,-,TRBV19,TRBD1,TGTGCCAGTAGCCCCTCACCGGGACAGGGGGCCTATGAGCAGTTCTTC,CASSPSPGQGAYEQFF
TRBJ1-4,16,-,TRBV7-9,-,TGTGCCAGCAGCTCACAACCAACCCGGGTCGATGAAAAACTGTTTTTT,CASSSQPTRVDEKLFF
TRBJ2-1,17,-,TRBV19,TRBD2,TGTGCCAGTAGTCCCTCATATCTAGCGGACCCCTACAATGAGCAGTTCTTC,CASSPSYLADPYNEQFF
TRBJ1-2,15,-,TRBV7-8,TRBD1,TGTGCCAGCAGCACCGGGACAGGGGTTTTCTATGGCTACACCTTC,CASSTGTGVFYGYTF
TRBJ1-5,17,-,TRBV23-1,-,TGCGCCAGCACCCCGCTCGACAGGTCAAATAGCAATCAGCCCCAGCATTTT,CASTPLDRSNSNQPQHF
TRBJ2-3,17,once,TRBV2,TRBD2,TGTGCCAGCAGTCCTAGCGGGAGCCTACCACGGTCGGATACGCAGTATTTT,CASSPSGSLPRSDTQYF
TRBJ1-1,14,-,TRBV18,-,TGTGCCAGCTCACCACCGCTTTCTATAGAGGGAGCTTTCTTT,CASSPPLSIEGAFF
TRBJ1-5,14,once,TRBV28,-,TGTGCCAGCAGTTCCGCCCAGGGAAATCAGCCCCAGCATTTT,CASSSAQGNQPQHF
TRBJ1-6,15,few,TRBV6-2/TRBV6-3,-,TGTGCCAGCAGTTCCATCGGTCTCGGGAATTCACCCCTCCACTTT,CASSSIGLGNSPLHF
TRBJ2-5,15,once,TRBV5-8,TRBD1,TGTGCCAGCAGCTTGTTTGGACAGGGGGAAGAGACCCAGTACTTC,CASSLFGQGEETQYF
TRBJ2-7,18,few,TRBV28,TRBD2,TGTGCCAGCAGTTTAAGAAAAGGAGCGGGAGGGAGCTCCTACGAGCAGTACTTC,CASSLRKGAGGSSYEQYF
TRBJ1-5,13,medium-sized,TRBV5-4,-,TGTGCCAGCAGCTTGCAGGGCAATCAGCCCCAGCATTTT,CASSLQGNQPQHF
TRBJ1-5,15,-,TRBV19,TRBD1,TGTGCCAGTAGTATAGGGACAGGGGGGAATCAGCCCCAGCATTTT,CASSIGTGGNQPQHF
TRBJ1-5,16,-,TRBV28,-,TGTGCCAGCAGGGGGGAGCGGGCATATAGCAATCAGCCCCAGCATTTT,CASRGERAYSNQPQHF
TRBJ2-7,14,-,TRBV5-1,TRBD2,TGCGCCAGCGGTTTGACTAGCGGGAGGGACGAGCAGTACTTC,CASGLTSGRDEQYF
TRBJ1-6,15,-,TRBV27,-,TGTGCCAGCAGACTCGACAACAGCTATAATTCACCCCTCCACTTT,CASRLDNSYNSPLHF
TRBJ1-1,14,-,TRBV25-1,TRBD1,TGTGCCAGCATCCCGGGACAGGGGTTTAATGGAGCTTTCTTT,CASIPGQGFNGAFF
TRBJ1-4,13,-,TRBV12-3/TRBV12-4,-,TGTGCCAGCAGCCCCAACGACAGGGAAAAACTGTTTTTT,CASSPNDREKLFF
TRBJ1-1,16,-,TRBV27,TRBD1,TGTGCCAGCAGGTCAAGCCGGGACAGGATAGACACTGAAGCTTTCTTT,CASRSSRDRIDTEAFF
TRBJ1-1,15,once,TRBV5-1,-,TGCGCCAGCAGCTTGGGTGGAGGGGGAGGGACTGAAGCTTTCTTT,CASSLGGGGGTEAFF
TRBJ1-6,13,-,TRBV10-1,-,TGCGCCAGCAGGGACAGTCCTAATTCACCCCTCCACTTT,CASRDSPNSPLHF
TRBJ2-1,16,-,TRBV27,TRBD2,TGTGCCAGCAGTTTCGGGACTAGCGGGAGGGCAGGCGAGCAGTTCTTC,CASSFGTSGRAGEQFF
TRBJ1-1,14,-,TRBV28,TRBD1,TGTGCCAGCAGTTTACACAGGGGGGCCGCTGAAGCTTTCTTT,CASSLHRGAAEAFF
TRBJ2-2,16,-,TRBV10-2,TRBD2,TGCGCCAGCAGAAGGTCAGGACTAGGGGACACCGGGGAGCTGTTTTTT,CASRRSGLGDTGELFF
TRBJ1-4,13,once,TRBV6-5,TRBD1,TGTGCCAGCAGTTTAGGACAGGGTGAAAAACTGTTTTTT,CASSLGQGEKLFF
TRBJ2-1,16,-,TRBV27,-,TGTGCCAGCAGTTTGCTCGTCGCGGGATTGCAGAGTGAGCAGTTCTTC,CASSLLVAGLQSEQFF
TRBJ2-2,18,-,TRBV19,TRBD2,TGTGCCAGTAGTACCTTAGGACTAGCGGGAGGGGAAACCGGGGAGCTGTTTTTT,CASSTLGLAGGETGELFF
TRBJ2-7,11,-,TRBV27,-,TGTGCCAGCAGCTCCTCCTACGAGCAGTACTTC,CASSSSYEQYF
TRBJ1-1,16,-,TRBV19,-,TGTGCCAGCTATCTGGTATCGGGAGGGTCTTCCACTGAAGCTTTCTTT,CASYLVSGGSSTEAFF
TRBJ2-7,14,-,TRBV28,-,TGTGCCAGCAGCTCACGGGAGATGTTTTTTGAGCAGTACTTC,CASSSREMFFEQYF
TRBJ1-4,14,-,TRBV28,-,TGTGCCAGCAGTTCGGGACTCACGAATGAAAAACTGTTTTTT,CASSSGLTNEKLFF
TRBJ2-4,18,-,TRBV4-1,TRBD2,TGCGCCAGCAGCCAAGGGATAGCGGGAGGGCCGAGCGAAAACATTCAGTACTTC,CASSQGIAGGPSENIQYF
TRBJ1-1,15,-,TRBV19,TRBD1,TGTGCCAGTAGTCCCTGGACAGGGGTTGGCACTGAAGCTTTCTTT,CASSPWTGVGTEAFF
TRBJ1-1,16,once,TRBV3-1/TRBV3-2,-,TGTGCCAGCAGCCAAGATAAAGGACAGCTGAACACTGAAGCTTTCTTT,CASSQDKGQLNTEAFF
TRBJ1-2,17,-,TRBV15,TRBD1,TGTGCCACCAGCAGAGAAGCGGGACAGGGCGCTAACTATGGCTACACCTTC,CATSREAGQGANYGYTF
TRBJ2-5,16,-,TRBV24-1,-,TGTGCCACCAGTGACTCCAAAATGACTAGCCAAGAGACCCAGTACTTC,CATSDSKMTSQETQYF
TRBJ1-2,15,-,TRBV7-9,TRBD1,TGTGCCAGCAGCTCGACAGGGAAGGCTAACTATGGCTACACCTTC,CASSSTGKANYGYTF
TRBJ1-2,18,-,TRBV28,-,TGTGCCAAATCGGGGTTCTGGGGAACCGGGACAAGAAACTATGGCTACACCTTC,CAKSGFWGTGTRNYGYTF
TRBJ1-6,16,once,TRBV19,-,TGTGCCAGTAGTGGGGGCAGTTCTGACGCGAATTCACCCCTCCACTTT,CASSGGSSDANSPLHF
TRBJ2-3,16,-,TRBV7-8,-,TGTGCCAGCAGCTCAGGTGCAATCAGGGGCACAGATACGCAGTATTTT,CASSSGAIRGTDTQYF
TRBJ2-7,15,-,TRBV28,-,TGTGCCAGCACCACCGTCGGCCGGGGGGCCAGCGAGCAGTACTTC,CASTTVGRGASEQYF
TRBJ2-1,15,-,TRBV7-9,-,TGTGCCAGCAGCTTAGCGGGAGTGTCTTACAATGAGCAGTTCTTC,CASSLAGVSYNEQFF
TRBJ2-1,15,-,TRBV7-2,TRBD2,TGTGCCAGCAGCTTAGGAGGGGGACTAGTTTTTGAGCAGTTCTTC,CASSLGGGLVFEQFF
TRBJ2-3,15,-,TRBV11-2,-,TGTGCCAGCAGCTTGCCTCTCATAGGGGGTGATACGCAGTATTTT,CASSLPLIGGDTQYF
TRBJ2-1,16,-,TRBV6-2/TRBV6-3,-,TGTGCCAGCAGTTACCCAGTCCAGAACCTTTACAATGAGCAGTTCTTC,CASSYPVQNLYNEQFF
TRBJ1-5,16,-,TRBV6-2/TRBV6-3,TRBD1,TGTGCCAGCAGTTCCCCAGGACAGGGGGAGGGTCAGCCCCAGCATTTT,CASSSPGQGEGQPQHF
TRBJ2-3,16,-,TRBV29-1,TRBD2,TGCAGCGTTGGGGCGCTAGCGGGAGGGGTCACAGATACGCAGTATTTT,CSVGALAGGVTDTQYF
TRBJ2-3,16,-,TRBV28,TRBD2,TGTGCCAGCAGCGACCTGACTAGCGGGAGTTCAGATACGCAGTATTTT,CASSDLTSGSSDTQYF
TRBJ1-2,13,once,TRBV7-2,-,TGTGCCAGCAGACCTGGAGGATTCTATGGCTACACCTTC,CASRPGGFYGYTF